A single sample is the source of the 20 T cell receptor beta chains below, sequenced in a study of human T cells and chemical hapten exposure. The time point: patch test 3, about 24 weeks after DPC sensitization. Regarding treatment: therapeutic diphenylcyclopropenone sensitization with weekly scalp DPC. TCRdb called the RACE reads again in MiXCR, with one record for every CDR3 protein. The data show more than 150,000 distinct CDR3 sequences, under 30% seen once. The sample was whole blood, taken in connection with sensitization to the hapten diphenylcyclopropenone (DPC). These receptors were collected from a woman aged 40 to 50 with alopecia areata. Some clones in this sample may be carry-over from other donors' samples.

The chain has TRBV5-1 and TRBJ2-5, with D unclear. The V and J ends lost 5 bases and 5 bases respectively, with 16 bases between them. This CDR3 comprises 14 residues. Per germline, CDR1 SGHRS and CDR2 YFSETQ. DNA for the CDR3: TGCGCCAGCAGGGATGGCCCCCCTGGGGAGACCCAGTACTTC. Its protein product is CASRDGPPGETQYF.

The V gene is TRBV7-2, the J gene TRBJ2-1, with D tentatively TRBD2 (5 bases). CDR1 and CDR2 (germline): SGHTA, FQGNSA. CDR3 length equals 13 residues. V lost 5 bases to trimming and J lost 1 base, with 6 bases between them. The DNA of the CDR3 is TGTGCCAGCAGCCCGGGGTCCTACAATGAGCAGTTCTTC. It yields the protein CASSPGSYNEQFF.

This clonotype was found a few times. V usage is TRBV6-5 and J usage is TRBJ2-1; the D gene could be TRBD1 or TRBD2 (7 bases each). Germline V gives CDR1 MNHEY, CDR2 SVGAGI. Trimming took 8 bases from V and 5 from J, leaving 13 bases between them. The CDR3 consists of 13 residues. CDR3 amino acids: CASGRGGNNEQFF. CDR3 nucleotides: TGTGCCAGCGGCAGGGGGGGAAACAATGAGCAGTTCTTC.

There are a few counts of this clonotype. V and J are TRBV20-1 and TRBJ2-4; 7 nucleotides line up with TRBD2. The germline V gene encodes CDR1 DFQATT and CDR2 SNEGSKA (reference sequence). This CDR3 is built from 15 residues. With V trimmed by 3 bases and J by 1 base, 6 bases remained unmatched. CDR3 nucleotides: TGCAGTGCTAGCTTGGGGGGGAGGGCCAAAAACATTCAGTACTTC. Translated: CSASLGGRAKNIQYF.

This clonotype has just a few counts. This chain joins TRBV14 and TRBJ1-6, with 7 bases aligning to TRBD1. Germline lookup yields CDR1 SGHDN and CDR2 FVKESK. The trim removed 11 bases at V and 8 bases at J, leaving 15 bases unmatched. The CDR3 consists of 15 residues. This CDR3 is CAPGKWQGGHSPLHF. The CDR3, as DNA: TGTGCCCCAGGGAAATGGCAGGGGGGACATTCACCCCTCCACTTT.

The table lists this clonotype with a few counts. The V call is TRBV5-1, the J call TRBJ2-7, with 8 bases matching TRBD1. The CDR3 runs 15 residues. The V and J ends lost 4 bases and 6 bases, in that order; junction bases with no gene match: 12. CDR1 is SGHRS and CDR2 is YFSETQ in the germline V gene. The CDR3 sequence: CASSGGDRRVREQYF. The CDR3 nucleotides read TGCGCCAGCAGCGGAGGGGACAGGCGGGTGCGCGAGCAGTACTTC.

This clonotype appeared a few times. The J gene is TRBJ1-5, the V gene TRBV20-1; unclear D gene. CDR3 length: 13 residues. Germline assignment: CDR1 DFQATT and CDR2 SNEGSKA (reference sequence). The ends were cut back, 4 bases at V and 2 bases at J, with 9 bases in the middle. CDR3 in DNA: TGCAGTGCTACGTATAGCGGCAATCAGCCCCAGCATTTT. This translates into CSATYSGNQPQHF.

The rearrangement joins TRBV28 to TRBJ2-1; 11 bases align to TRBD2. The CDR3 extends over 14 amino acids. Looked up from germline, CDR1 is MDHEN and CDR2 is SYDVKM. Losses at the gene ends were 10 bases for V and 2 bases for J; bases not matched to a gene: 4. The CDR3 nucleotides are TGTGCCACCCAGACTAGCGGGGCCTACAATGAGCAGTTCTTC. Its protein product is CATQTSGAYNEQFF.

The chain combines TRBV7-2 with TRBJ1-2; 7 bases align to TRBD1. This CDR3 comprises 14 residues. Unmatched junction bases numbered 7, after V lost 5 bases and J lost 4 bases. CDR1 SGHTA and CDR2 FQGNSA come from the germline V gene. The CDR3 reads CASSPTGLAYGYTF. DNA of the CDR3: TGTGCCAGCAGCCCGACAGGGCTCGCCTATGGCTACACCTTC.

This clonotype was recorded many times. The chain recombines TRBV7-9 with TRBJ2-1, with 12 bases aligning to TRBD2. This CDR3 spans 15 amino acids. V shed 3 bases, J shed 6 bases, and the junction held 3 bases outside the gene matches. The germline V gene encodes CDR1 SEHNR and CDR2 FQNEAQ (reference sequence). The CDR3, as DNA: TGTGCCAGCAGCTTCGGACTAGCGGGGATCAATGAGCAGTTCTTC. Translation gives CASSFGLAGINEQFF.

This clonotype showed up just a few times. V and J are TRBV4-2 and TRBJ1-2; D is unresolved. This CDR3 is 13 amino acids long. Germline CDR1 is LGHNA and CDR2 is YNFKEQ. Trimming stripped 0 bases from V and 5 bases from J, with 7 bases between. Here the CDR3 DNA reads TGTGCCAGCAGCCAAGATGGAGAGTATGGCTACACCTTC. Amino acids: CASSQDGEYGYTF.

Only a few counts were recorded for this clonotype. The chain is built from TRBV7-6 and TRBJ2-1, with 7 bases matching TRBD2. The CDR3 is made up of 14 amino acids. Germline CDR1 SGHVS, CDR2 FNYEAQ. With V trimmed by 0 bases and J by 10 bases, 6 bases remained unmatched. This chain's CDR3 is CASSLAPGLREQFF. Here the CDR3 DNA reads TGTGCCAGCAGCTTAGCTCCGGGACTACGGGAGCAGTTCTTC.

The chain combines TRBV20-1 with TRBJ1-2; D is possibly TRBD1 (5 bases). V was clipped by 2 bases and J by 7 bases, with 11 bases between them. The CDR3 has 12 residues. CDR1 and CDR2 (germline): DFQATT, SNEGSKA (reference sequence). The CDR3 DNA is TGCAGTGCTAGACTCAGGGAAAGTGGCTACACCTTC. Translated: CSARLRESGYTF.

This clonotype came up many times. This rearrangement joins TRBV27 to TRBJ2-1; 15 bases line up with TRBD2. The CDR3 has 16 amino acids. The V gene end was trimmed by 5 bases and the J gene end by 8 bases; junction bases not matched to a gene: 7. From germline, CDR1 is MNHEY and CDR2 SMNVEV (reference sequence). CDR3: CASSLWTSGRVHEQFF. The CDR3 coding sequence is TGTGCCAGCAGTCTGTGGACTAGCGGGAGGGTACATGAGCAGTTCTTC.

The chain joins TRBV4-2 to TRBJ2-3; D is unresolved. The CDR3 totals 15 residues. The germline V gene has CDR1 LGHNA and CDR2 YNFKEQ. V was trimmed by 2 bases and J by 0 bases, leaving 9 bases between them. The DNA for the CDR3 is TGTGCCAGCAGCCAAAGGGAATCGAGCACAGATACGCAGTATTTT. Protein product: CASSQRESSTDTQYF.

This clonotype was counted only a few times. The chain carries TRBV9 and TRBJ1-2, with D hard to call. The CDR3 is made up of 16 amino acids. V shed 3 bases and J shed 7 bases, with 22 bases lying between them. CDR1 and CDR2 from the germline V gene are SGDLS and YYNGEE. The CDR3 here is CASSAAPGGGSGGYTF. The CDR3 region has the DNA TGTGCCAGCAGCGCGGCGCCGGGAGGAGGCTCTGGTGGCTACACCTTC.

This clonotype has just a few counts. The chain has TRBV20-1 and TRBJ2-2; 12 bases line up with TRBD2. The V gene end was trimmed by 6 bases and the J gene end by 5 bases; junction bases not matched to a gene: 10. CDR1 and CDR2 from the germline V gene are DFQATT and SNEGSKA (reference sequence). CDR3 length: 16 residues. The CDR3 coding sequence is TGCAGTGCCCGTTCCCTAGCGGGAGGGCAAACCGGGGAGCTGTTTTTT. Its protein product is CSARSLAGGQTGELFF.

In this sample, this clonotype turned up a few times. This rearrangement joins TRBV7-9 to TRBJ1-1, with D unclear. CDR1 and CDR2 (germline): SEHNR, FQNEAQ (reference sequence). Trimming pared 6 bases from V and 2 bases from J, leaving 10 bases between. The CDR3 loop spans 13 amino acids. The CDR3 protein is CASRLAGNTEAFF. The CDR3 DNA follows: TGTGCCAGCAGACTCGCAGGAAACACTGAAGCTTTCTTT.

This clonotype was counted only a few times. The J gene is TRBJ1-2, the V gene TRBV6-2 or TRBV6-3, with 7 bases that match TRBD1. Trimming cost V 0 bases and J 3 bases; bases outside gene matches: 4. CDR3 length equals 15 residues. The germline V gene encodes CDR1 MNHEY and CDR2 SVGEGT. Here the CDR3 reads CASSYSTGPYYGYTF. CDR3 nucleotides: TGTGCCAGCAGTTACTCGACAGGGCCATACTATGGCTACACCTTC.

This clonotype was counted only a few times. This CDR3 is CASSSGSWSPEQYF. In DNA form, the CDR3 reads TGTGCCAGCAGTAGCGGGAGCTGGTCCCCTGAGCAGTACTTC. The rearrangement links TRBV7-2 to TRBJ2-7; 9 nucleotides match TRBD2. Germline CDR1 reads SGHTA; CDR2 reads FQGNSA. The CDR3 totals 14 residues. V gave up 6 bases and J gave up 7 bases; unmatched junction bases: 10.